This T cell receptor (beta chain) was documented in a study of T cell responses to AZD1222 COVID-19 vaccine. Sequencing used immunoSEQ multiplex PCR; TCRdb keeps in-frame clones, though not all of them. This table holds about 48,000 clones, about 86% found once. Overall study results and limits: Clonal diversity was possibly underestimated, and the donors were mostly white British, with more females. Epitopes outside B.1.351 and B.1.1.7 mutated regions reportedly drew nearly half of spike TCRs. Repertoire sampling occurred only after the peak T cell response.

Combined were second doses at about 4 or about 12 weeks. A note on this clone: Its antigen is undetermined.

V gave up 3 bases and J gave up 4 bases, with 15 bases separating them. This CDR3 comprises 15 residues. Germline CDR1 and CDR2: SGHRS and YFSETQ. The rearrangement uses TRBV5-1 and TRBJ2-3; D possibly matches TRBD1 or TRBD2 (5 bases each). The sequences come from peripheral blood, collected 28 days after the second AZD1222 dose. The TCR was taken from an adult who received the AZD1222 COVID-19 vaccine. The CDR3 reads CASSSIGTNPDTQYF. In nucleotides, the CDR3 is TGCGCCAGCAGCTCGATCGGGACGAATCCAGATACGCAGTATTTT.